The rows below give T cell receptor beta chains drawn from one sample of a study of cytomegalovirus exposure and HLA in healthy donors. This table comes from immunoSEQ multiplex PCR, and its TCRdb copy is limited to in-frame clones, with some not included. Of some 120,000 clones detected, roughly four fifths appear once; the ten largest clones hold roughly an eighth. The source material was PBMCs. The receptors come from a woman aged 60-75 years in good health and CMV-seropositive. Both conserved end residues are part of each CDR3. The order of the fields is D gene, V gene, CDR3 protein. A D gene is named only where the DNA matches it firmly.

d_call: TRBD1
v_call: TRBV9
cdr3_aa: CASGAPRDRDLYGANVLTF

d_call: -
v_call: TRBV5-4
cdr3_aa: CANPPGGLSHYSNQPQHF

d_call: -
v_call: TRBV6-5
cdr3_aa: CASSRGMGVTKLFF

d_call: TRBD1
v_call: TRBV6-4
cdr3_aa: CASRYYDRVEDYGYTF

d_call: -
v_call: TRBV21-1
cdr3_aa: CASSKDVQVLREGTDTQYF

d_call: TRBD1
v_call: TRBV6-5
cdr3_aa: CASSLGQGSGNEQFF

d_call: TRBD1
v_call: TRBV19
cdr3_aa: CASRPGQGYPNEQYF

d_call: -
v_call: TRBV11-3
cdr3_aa: CASSLASKYNEQFF

d_call: TRBD2
v_call: TRBV30
cdr3_aa: CAWSVTGGEQFF

d_call: -
v_call: TRBV27
cdr3_aa: CASRSPGHKNTEAFF

d_call: TRBD1
v_call: TRBV7-9
cdr3_aa: CASSYQSGTGGNIQYF

d_call: -
v_call: TRBV7-2
cdr3_aa: CASRSGNQRNYGYTF

d_call: TRBD1
v_call: TRBV4-3
cdr3_aa: CASSQTTGLYGYTF

d_call: -
v_call: TRBV30
cdr3_aa: CAWSVQWGREQFF

d_call: -
v_call: TRBV12-1
cdr3_aa: CASSAGLAGRDEQFF

d_call: -
v_call: TRBV11-2
cdr3_aa: CASSFGFSEGYEQFF

d_call: TRBD2
v_call: TRBV7-9
cdr3_aa: CASSSRTSGPTDTQYF

d_call: TRBD2
v_call: TRBV19
cdr3_aa: CASSPRPLAGLGETQYF

d_call: TRBD1
v_call: TRBV19
cdr3_aa: CASTAGTGPYEQYF

d_call: -
v_call: TRBV4-2
cdr3_aa: CASSQGAVYSNQPQHF

d_call: TRBD2
v_call: TRBV6-1
cdr3_aa: CASHPLLAGTDTQYF

d_call: -
v_call: TRBV18
cdr3_aa: CASSPGAGSSGANVLTF

d_call: -
v_call: TRBV5-1
cdr3_aa: CASSSPQDNTEAFF

d_call: TRBD2
v_call: TRBV7-2
cdr3_aa: CASSLGLAGTYEQYF

d_call: -
v_call: TRBV11-1
cdr3_aa: CASSLPHTEAFF

d_call: TRBD2
v_call: TRBV12-5
cdr3_aa: CASGLLGTNNEQFF

d_call: TRBD2
v_call: TRBV9
cdr3_aa: CASSAAGGPWETQYF

d_call: -
v_call: TRBV7-2
cdr3_aa: CASSLARGNQPQHF

d_call: TRBD1
v_call: TRBV6-1
cdr3_aa: CASSNLQGSGGYTF

d_call: -
v_call: TRBV6-5
cdr3_aa: CASSYRDGGEKQFF

d_call: -
v_call: TRBV7-9
cdr3_aa: CASSFSILVSNEFF

d_call: TRBD2
v_call: TRBV27
cdr3_aa: CASTRPGLAGEQFF

d_call: -
v_call: TRBV30
cdr3_aa: CAWRGWGGGADTQYF

d_call: TRBD2
v_call: TRBV30
cdr3_aa: CAWRIAGDYSGANVLTF

d_call: -
v_call: TRBV2
cdr3_aa: CASSGQVLSTHSPLHF

d_call: TRBD1
v_call: TRBV7-2
cdr3_aa: CASSRDSRGSPLHF

d_call: -
v_call: TRBV6-5
cdr3_aa: CASRYQGTTEAFF

d_call: -
v_call: TRBV19
cdr3_aa: CASSISMGANTEAFF

d_call: TRBD2
v_call: TRBV6-1
cdr3_aa: CATGLAGNNEQFF

d_call: TRBD1
v_call: TRBV5-1
cdr3_aa: CASRGDSSQPQHF

d_call: -
v_call: TRBV21-1
cdr3_aa: CASSKEEVRRSGAGANVLTF

d_call: -
v_call: TRBV11-2
cdr3_aa: CASSPISYEQYF

d_call: TRBD1
v_call: TRBV4-1
cdr3_aa: CASSQDPAGTGHTEAFF

d_call: -
v_call: TRBV18
cdr3_aa: CASSPYSRAYEQYF

d_call: TRBD2
v_call: TRBV15
cdr3_aa: CATSRDHGQRGVYEQYF

d_call: TRBD1
v_call: TRBV2
cdr3_aa: CASSWTGFGDEQFF